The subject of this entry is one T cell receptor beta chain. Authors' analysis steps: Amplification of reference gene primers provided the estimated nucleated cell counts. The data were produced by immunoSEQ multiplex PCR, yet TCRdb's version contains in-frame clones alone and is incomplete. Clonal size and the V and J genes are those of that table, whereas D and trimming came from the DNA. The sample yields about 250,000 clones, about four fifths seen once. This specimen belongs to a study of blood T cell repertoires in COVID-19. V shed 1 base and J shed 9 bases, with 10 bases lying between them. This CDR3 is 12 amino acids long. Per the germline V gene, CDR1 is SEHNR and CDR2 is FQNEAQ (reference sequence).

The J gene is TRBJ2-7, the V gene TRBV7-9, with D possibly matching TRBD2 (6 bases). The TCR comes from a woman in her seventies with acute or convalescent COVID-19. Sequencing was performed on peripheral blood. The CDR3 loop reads CASSLDGRGQYF. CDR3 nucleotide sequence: TGTGCCAGCAGCTTAGACGGGCGGGGGCAGTACTTC.